This is a list of T cell receptor beta chains from one sample in a study of cytomegalovirus exposure and HLA in healthy donors. Profiled with immunoSEQ multiplex PCR; TCRdb holds only in-frame clones, not every one. Of 140,000 to 150,000 clones in the sample, approximately 78% were seen once. Sequencing was done on a sample of PBMCs. The receptor source for this set is a man aged 40-49 years in good health and CMV-seropositive. The conserved cysteine and the conserved F or W are not part of the CDR3 here.

CDR3,V
ASSQVSAGGTYNEQF,TRBV4-2
ASSDSREASYNEQF,TRBV6-4
ASSLVVSGNTIY,TRBV11-2
ASSLLGGQIHLDYEQY,TRBV23-1
ASSFRVASPTGELF,TRBV6-5
ASSAQQGSYT,TRBV19
ASSTTMTPSFF,TRBV7-9
ASSQGQGALNEQF,TRBV28
ASSLAEVDEQF,TRBV7-2
ASSPRLAEHNEQF,TRBV9
SSGGATEVWNEQF,TRBV29-1
ASKNLVGATEAF,TRBV28
ASSLAGRGETQY,TRBV7-2
ASSLEGRALSDTQY,TRBV5-1
ASSLSTGISGNTIY,TRBV18